The 4 T cell receptor beta chains given below trace back to one sample, sequenced in a study of T cell responses to AZD1222 COVID-19 vaccine. TCRdb's table, derived via immunoSEQ multiplex PCR, lists solely in-frame clones and lacks some. The sample has 96,000 or so clones; roughly nine tenths are singletons. The sample consisted of peripheral blood, taken on day 0 of AZD1222 vaccination. The source is an adult in good health.

The CDR3: CASSYGTYGYTF. The CDR3 DNA sequence: TGTGCCAGCAGTTATGGGACCTATGGCTACACCTTC. V gene TRBV28 combines with J gene TRBJ1-2; possible D gene TRBD1, 5 bases. The CDR3 contains 12 residues. Between the trimmed V and J ends, which lost 4 bases and 4 bases, there was a span of 7 bases. CDR1 and CDR2 (germline): MDHEN, SYDVKM.

This clone was observed a few times. V is TRBV19 and J is TRBJ2-2; 9 nucleotides line up with TRBD1. Trimming took 7 bases from V and 7 from J; bases not matched to a gene: 4. CDR3 size: 13 residues. Germline V lookup: CDR1 LNHDA, CDR2 SQIVND (reference sequence). The CDR3 spells CASIGTGLGELFF. CDR3 nucleotide sequence: TGTGCCAGTATAGGGACAGGGCTCGGGGAGCTGTTTTTT.

The chain has TRBV5-1 and TRBJ2-2, with a weak D call TRBD1 (6 bases). The CDR3 is 17 residues long. Germline CDR1 is SGHRS and CDR2 is YFSETQ. With 4 bases removed from V and 0 bases from J, the gap between germline ends came to 16 bases. The CDR3 bases are TGCGCCAGCAGCCAAAGTTCCGGGACAACGAACACCGGGGAGCTGTTTTTT. The encoded protein is CASSQSSGTTNTGELFF.

This chain links TRBV13 with TRBJ2-5, with D perhaps TRBD1 or TRBD2 (6 bases each). V dropped 4 bases and J dropped 5 bases, with 14 bases sitting between them. The CDR3 is 14 residues long. From germline, CDR1 is PRHDT and CDR2 FYEKMQ (reference sequence). The CDR3 is CASSSGAGRETQYF. The CDR3 DNA follows: TGTGCCAGCAGCTCGGGGGCGGGAAGGGAGACCCAGTACTTC.